These 9 T cell receptor beta chains were sequenced from one sample in a study of response to subunit inactivated influenza vaccine. TCRdb re-analysed the RT-PCR reads in MiXCR, keeping a single row per CDR3 protein. In the table there are 750,000 to 850,000 distinct CDR3 sequences, 18% of which are singletons. Here the sequenced sample was PBMCs from blood, taken around 5 days after vaccination. The receptors originated from a man aged 45-65 years who received an inactivated influenza vaccine.

This clonotype appeared once. The V and J genes are TRBV7-9 and TRBJ2-2; the D gene is possibly TRBD1 (6 bases). Germline CDR1 and CDR2: SEHNR and FQNEAQ (reference sequence). Between the trimmed V and J ends, which lost 5 bases and 2 bases, there was a span of 12 bases. The CDR3 runs 15 residues. The CDR3 DNA reads TGTGCCAGCAGCCTGGACAGTGGTAACACCGGGGAGCTGTTTTTT. Its protein is CASSLDSGNTGELFF. The full variable domain, in which reference TRBV7-9 and TRBJ2-2 provide the parts outside the CDR3, is DTGVSQNPRHKITKRGQNVTFRCDPISEHNRLYWYRQTLGQGPEFLTYFQNEAQLEKSRLLSDRFSAERPKGSFSTLEIQRTEQGDSAMYLCASSLDSGNTGELFFGEGSRLTVL.

At least ten counts were recorded for this clonotype. This sequence joins TRBV12-3 or TRBV12-4 and TRBJ1-3, with D perhaps matching TRBD1 (5 bases). This CDR3 is 16 amino acids long. V lost 5 bases, J lost 1 base, and 15 bases lay in between. The CDR3 DNA reads TGTGCCAGCAGTCGAGGACAAACAGATTCTGGAAACACCATATATTTT. It yields the protein CASSRGQTDSGNTIYF.

The gene calls are TRBV21-1 and TRBJ1-5. TRBV21-1 is a known pseudogene. The CDR3 is 15 amino acids. The CDR3 region is CASRCWRQSNQPQHF. CDR3 DNA sequence: TGTGCCAGCAGGTGCTGGAGACAAAGCAATCAGCCCCAGCATTTT.

Only a few counts were recorded for this clonotype. The chain recombines TRBV5-1 with TRBJ2-6; TRBD2 might be the D (5 bases). V lost 4 bases and J 0 bases, leaving 17 bases between the germline ends. Germline CDR1 reads SGHRS; CDR2 reads YFSETQ. There are 18 residues in the CDR3. In DNA, the CDR3 is TGCGCCAGCAGCCCCCTGGTACGGGGAAGCTCTGGGGCCAACGTCCTGACTTTC. Amino acid sequence: CASSPLVRGSSGANVLTF.

This clonotype was counted only a few times. The chain couples TRBV12-3 or TRBV12-4 to TRBJ2-7, with D hard to call. Trimming stripped 5 bases from V and 7 bases from J, with 12 bases between. This CDR3 is 12 amino acids long. CDR3 protein: CASSPAPREQYF. DNA for the CDR3: TGTGCCAGCAGTCCCGCCCCCCGAGAGCAGTACTTC.

This clonotype occurred a few times. The chain combines TRBV10-3 with TRBJ1-5; D is perhaps TRBD1 (6 bases). Germline loops: CDR1 ENHRY, CDR2 SYGVKD. V was trimmed by 6 bases and J by 4 bases, leaving 10 bases between them. The CDR3 has 13 amino acids. The CDR3 spells CAISVRGNQPQHF. CDR3 coding DNA: TGTGCCATCAGCGTCAGGGGAAATCAGCCCCAGCATTTT.

This chain joins TRBV7-2 and TRBJ2-7; D remains ambiguous. Germline V lookup: CDR1 SGHTA, CDR2 FQGNSA. V lost 9 bases and J 3 bases, leaving 9 bases between the germline ends. The CDR3 is 11 amino acids. The CDR3 nucleotides are TGTGCCAGAAGCCTTTACTACGAGCAGTACTTC. Translated: CARSLYYEQYF.

This sequence joins TRBV7-4 and TRBJ2-1, with D possibly being TRBD2 (6 bases). This CDR3 is 16 amino acids long. V gave up 4 bases and J gave up 8 bases, with 21 bases separating them. The germline gives CDR1 SGHVT, CDR2 SQSDAQ. Here the CDR3 DNA reads TGTGCCAGCAGCTCGACCGAACGGGACTCTGGGGATGAGCAGTTCTTC. Translated: CASSSTERDSGDEQFF.

The V gene is TRBV20-1, the J gene TRBJ2-7; 12 nucleotides match TRBD1. This CDR3 has 14 residues. With V trimmed by 6 bases and J by 5 bases, 8 bases remained unmatched. Germline V gene data show CDR1 as DFQATT and CDR2 as SNEGSKA (reference sequence). The CDR3 DNA is TGCAGTGCCCTGGGACAGGGGGCGAGGAACGAGCAGTACTTC. Protein sequence: CSALGQGARNEQYF.